Below, 27 T cell receptor beta chains from the same sample are listed, as sequenced in a study of regulatory and conventional T cells in RAG deficiency. Regulatory T cells were sorted from blood as CD4+ CD25-high CD127-low cells. Using immunoSEQ multiplex PCR, the repertoire was profiled, and TCRdb retains in-frame clones only, with some absent. The table lists 7,000 to 8,500 clones, approximately 93% of them singletons. The sample was also linked to a second study, of regulatory T cells. That source reports: Amplification used 52 TRBV primers and 13 TRBJ primers.

Sequencing used CD127- CD25+ CD4+ Tregs sorted from blood. The receptors derive from a human donor in good health.

CDR3 DNA sequence: TGTGCCAGCAGCCAAGGTACGATCGGACAGATGAATCAGCCCCAGCATTTT. Its protein product is CASSQGTIGQMNQPQHF. J is TRBJ1-5 and V is TRBV4-2, with a weak D call TRBD1 (6 bases). V lost 1 base and J lost 4, with 17 bases in between. Germline V gene data show CDR1 as LGHNA and CDR2 as YNFKEQ. The CDR3 runs to 17 residues.

The V gene is TRBV11-2, the J gene TRBJ1-1; D might be TRBD1 (6 bases). The length of the CDR3 is 12 residues. Per germline, CDR1 SGHAT and CDR2 FQNNGV. Trimming removed 1 base at V and 9 bases at J, with 9 bases between. CDR3 residues: CASSLVGGKAFF. The CDR3 bases are TGTGCCAGCAGCTTAGTAGGGGGTAAAGCTTTCTTT.

The chain is built from TRBV4-1 and TRBJ1-5; maybe TRBD1 (5 bases). The CDR3 is 17 amino acids. The germline CDR1 and CDR2 sequences are MGHRA and YSYEKL. Trimming removed 0 bases from V and 2 bases from J, with 14 bases in between. CDR3 amino acids: CASSQDGRSGGNQPQHF. The CDR3 DNA is TGCGCCAGCAGCCAAGATGGTAGGTCGGGGGGCAATCAGCCCCAGCATTTT.

The chain employs TRBV6-6 and TRBJ1-3, with D possibly matching TRBD1 (5 bases). Per the germline V gene, CDR1 is MNHNY and CDR2 is SVGAGI (reference sequence). V lost 3 bases and J lost 0, with 12 bases in between. The CDR3 totals 16 residues. CDR3 sequence (DNA): TGTGCCAGCAGTTATCTCAGGGCCGACTCTGGAAACACCATATATTTT. Its protein product is CASSYLRADSGNTIYF.

In this sample, this clone turned up once. The CDR3 DNA is TGTGCCAGCACCCTGAATATCGACAGGGAAGCTTTCTTT. It translates to CASTLNIDREAFF. The genes are TRBV11-2 and TRBJ1-1; D is possibly TRBD1 (6 bases). This CDR3 comprises 13 residues. Trimming took off 7 bases at V and 8 bases at J, with 17 bases between the two ends. Germline assignment: CDR1 SGHAT and CDR2 FQNNGV.

This rearrangement joins TRBV4-1 to TRBJ2-3; the D gene is possibly TRBD1 (5 bases). Germline V gene sequence: CDR1 MGHRA, CDR2 YSYEKL. The CDR3 totals 13 residues. V was cut by 0 bases and J by 11 bases, with 12 bases left in between. CDR3 sequence (DNA): TGCGCCAGCAGCCAAGAAGACAGAGCAGGGCAGTATTTT. Its protein is CASSQEDRAGQYF.

The gene calls are TRBV4-3 and TRBJ2-7; tentatively, D is TRBD2 (6 bases). The CDR3 has 14 residues. Trimming took 1 base from V and 3 from J, leaving 10 bases between them. The germline V gene has CDR1 LGHNA and CDR2 YSLEER. The DNA for the CDR3 is TGCGCCAGCAGCCAAGTCCCGGGACTCTACGAGCAGTACTTC. It translates to CASSQVPGLYEQYF.

The rearrangement links TRBV5-1 to TRBJ2-7; TRBD1 aligns across 9 bases. The V gene's germline CDR1 is SGHRS and CDR2 YFSETQ. V lost 5 bases to trimming and J lost 5 bases; unmatched junction nucleotides: 5. The CDR3 runs to 13 residues. The CDR3 here is CASRGQGAHEQYF. DNA of the CDR3: TGCGCCAGCAGGGGACAGGGCGCCCACGAGCAGTACTTC.

This clone was recorded only once. The V gene is TRBV2, the J gene TRBJ1-1; D is possibly TRBD1 (6 bases). V shed 7 bases and J shed 6 bases, with 18 bases lying between them. CDR3 length: 14 residues. Germline CDR1 reads SNHLY; CDR2 reads FYNNEI. The CDR3 spells CASKGRGKGAEAFF. The CDR3 DNA reads as TGTGCCAGCAAGGGAAGGGGGAAGGGGGCTGAAGCTTTCTTT.

About this clone: At one of its ends the junction is not consistent with the germline gene, which may arise from a read error. The V call is TRBV15, the J call TRBJ1-2; D ambiguous. This CDR3 has 14 amino acids. Germline-derived CDR1 and CDR2 are LNHNV and YYDKDF (reference sequence). The CDR3 loop reads CATSGDTTGSGYTF. The DNA of the CDR3 is TGTGCCACCAGCGGAGATACGACGGGAAGCGGCTACACCTTC.

This sequence joins TRBV5-1 and TRBJ2-3; perhaps TRBD1 as D (7 bases). This CDR3 spans 16 amino acids. V was shortened by 3 bases and J by 3 bases, with 17 bases between the two germline ends. Germline V gives CDR1 SGHRS, CDR2 YFSETQ. CDR3 residues: CASSYGGGTVTDTQYF. The DNA of the CDR3 is TGCGCCAGCAGCTACGGCGGCGGGACAGTGACAGATACGCAGTATTTT.

J is TRBJ1-2 and V is TRBV19, with D possibly TRBD1 on 6 matching bases. CDR3 length equals 15 residues. With 9 bases removed from V and 3 bases from J, the gap between germline ends came to 20 bases. From germline, CDR1 is LNHDA and CDR2 SQIVND (reference sequence). CDR3 in amino acids: CASLKPGGLYYGYTF. The CDR3 DNA reads TGTGCCAGCCTCAAACCGGGGGGGCTCTACTATGGCTACACCTTC.

CDR3 DNA: TGTGCCAGCAGCCCCCTCACCGGGACATTGAACACTGAAGCTTTCTTT. Encoded protein: CASSPLTGTLNTEAFF. V and J are TRBV7-8 and TRBJ1-1; possibly TRBD1 for D (6 bases). This CDR3 has 16 amino acids. CDR1 is SGHVS, CDR2 FQNEAQ, per germline. V was shortened by 5 bases and J by 0 bases, with 16 bases between the two germline ends. The complete variable domain, with remaining parts taken from reference TRBV7-8 and TRBJ1-1, reads GAGVSQSPRYKVAKRGQDVALRCDPISGHVSLFWYQQALGQGPEFLTYFQNEAQLDKSGLPSDRFFAERPEGSVSTLKIQRTQQEDSAVYLCASSPLTGTLNTEAFFGQGTRLTVV.

This chain links TRBV5-1 with TRBJ1-1, with a weak D call TRBD1 (5 bases). V dropped 0 bases and J dropped 0 bases, with 9 bases sitting between them. The CDR3 is 15 residues long. The V gene's germline CDR1 is SGHRS and CDR2 YFSETQ. The CDR3: CASSLEGALNTEAFF. The CDR3 bases are TGCGCCAGCAGCTTGGAAGGGGCCTTGAACACTGAAGCTTTCTTT.

The V call is TRBV4-2, the J call TRBJ2-7; 7 nucleotides align to TRBD1. This CDR3 is 15 amino acids long. From germline, CDR1 is LGHNA and CDR2 YNFKEQ. V lost 1 base and J lost 1; bases outside the gene matches: 4. The CDR3 coding sequence is TGTGCCAGCAGCCAAGTCACAGGGGTTTCCTACGAGCAGTACTTC. Encoded protein: CASSQVTGVSYEQYF.

The CDR3 here is CASSGGGGAKNIQYF. The CDR3 nucleotides are TGTGCCAGCAGCGGAGGGGGAGGGGCCAAAAACATTCAGTACTTC. The genes are TRBV9 and TRBJ2-4; a possible D gene is TRBD2 (7 bases). CDR3 length equals 15 residues. Per germline, CDR1 SGDLS and CDR2 YYNGEE. V shed 3 bases and J shed 1 base, with 11 bases lying between them.

The rearrangement joins TRBV5-4 to TRBJ1-2; D remains unclear. The CDR3 consists of 16 residues. Germline CDR1 SGHNT, CDR2 YYREEE (reference sequence). V gave up 0 bases and J gave up 0 bases, with 12 bases separating them. CDR3 DNA sequence: TGTGCCAGCAGCTTGGGTGTGCAGAAAGCTAACTATGGCTACACCTTC. Translated, it gives CASSLGVQKANYGYTF.

Comments on this clone: Other DNA sequences in the same sample also yield this CDR3. The genes are TRBV4-1 and TRBJ2-1, with TRBD2 as a possible D gene (6 bases). This CDR3 spans 15 amino acids. The V and J ends lost 5 bases and 3 bases respectively, with 14 bases between them. Germline assignment: CDR1 MGHRA and CDR2 YSYEKL. DNA for the CDR3: TGCGCCAGCAGCTCGCGAGACGGGGGCTACAATGAGCAGTTCTTC. It translates to CASSSRDGGYNEQFF.

This chain connects TRBV15 to TRBJ1-3, with D maybe TRBD1 (6 bases). Trimming cost V 3 bases and J 0 bases, with 12 bases left between them. Germline CDR1 LNHNV, CDR2 YYDKDF (reference sequence). There are 16 residues in the CDR3. CDR3 protein: CATSRRGTLSGNTIYF. The CDR3 DNA reads as TGTGCCACCAGCAGGAGGGGGACACTCTCTGGAAACACCATATATTTT. Full variable domain (missing parts from reference TRBV15 and TRBJ1-3): DAMVIQNPRYQVTQFGKPVTLSCSQTLNHNVMYWYQQKSSQAPKLLFHYYDKDFNNEADTPDNFQSRRPNTSFCFLDIRSPGLGDTAMYLCATSRRGTLSGNTIYFGEGSWLTVV.

This CDR3 reads CASSESGTKYSPLHF. The CDR3 nucleotides read TGCGCCAGCAGTGAGTCCGGGACTAAATATTCACCCCTCCACTTT. The J gene is TRBJ1-6, the V gene TRBV10-1, with a possible D match to TRBD1 (5 bases). Germline-derived CDR1 and CDR2 are WNHNN and SYGVQD (reference sequence). The CDR3 consists of 15 residues. Trimming pared 0 bases from V and 8 bases from J, leaving 11 bases between.

The J gene is TRBJ1-1, the V gene TRBV6-1; D might be TRBD1 (5 bases). The germline gives CDR1 MNHNS, CDR2 SASEGT. Trimming stripped 10 bases from V and 2 bases from J, with 11 bases between. The CDR3 has 12 amino acids. This CDR3 reads CAIREFNTEAFF. The DNA for the CDR3 is TGTGCCATCAGGGAGTTTAACACTGAAGCTTTCTTT.

The J gene is TRBJ2-7, the V gene TRBV11-3; D is possibly TRBD2 (6 bases). The CDR3 sequence is 13 residues long. CDR1 SGHNT and CDR2 YENEEA come from the germline V gene. The V end was cut by 1 base, the J end by 3 bases, with 7 bases between. CDR3 in DNA: TGTGCCAGCAGCTTAGGGGGAGGCTACGAGCAGTACTTC. Its protein is CASSLGGGYEQYF.

A few counts support this clone. The chain has TRBV5-1 and TRBJ2-3; 7 positions agree with TRBD1. J was trimmed by 4 bases and V by 0 bases; bases with no gene match: 8. Germline lookup yields CDR1 SGHRS and CDR2 YFSETQ. This CDR3 has 16 residues. CDR3 amino acids: CASSLVPRQGADTQYF. In DNA, the CDR3 is TGCGCCAGCAGCTTGGTACCGCGACAGGGCGCAGATACGCAGTATTTT.

The chain carries TRBV6-6 and TRBJ1-5; TRBD1 matches at 7 bases. V dropped 5 bases and J dropped 5; count of bases not matched to a gene: 9. This CDR3 spans 15 amino acids. The germline gives CDR1 MNHNY, CDR2 SVGAGI (reference sequence). The CDR3 here is CASSSRDRLYQPQHF. The CDR3, as DNA: TGTGCCAGCAGTAGCCGGGACAGACTTTATCAGCCCCAGCATTTT.

V usage is TRBV7-2 and J usage is TRBJ1-1; a possible D gene is TRBD1 (5 bases). CDR1 and CDR2 (germline): SGHTA, FQGNSA. This CDR3 contains 15 residues. Trimming took off 1 base at V and 3 bases at J, with 12 bases between the two ends. The CDR3 is CASSLGGGRDTEAFF. CDR3 in DNA: TGTGCCAGCAGCTTAGGGGGGGGACGGGACACTGAAGCTTTCTTT. The whole variable domain, remainder taken from reference TRBV7-2 and TRBJ1-1, is GAGVSQSPSNKVTEKGKDVELRCDPISGHTALYWYRQSLGQGLEFLIYFQGNSAPDKSGLPSDRFSAERTGGSVSTLTIQRTQQEDSAVYLCASSLGGGRDTEAFFGQGTRLTVV.

This chain links TRBV4-2 with TRBJ1-6, with TRBD1 identical over 7 bases. From germline, CDR1 is LGHNA and CDR2 YNFKEQ. The V and J ends lost 1 base and 12 bases, in that order; junction bases with no gene match: 6. The CDR3 totals 14 residues. The CDR3 sequence is CASSQVGPGGPLHF. The CDR3 coding sequence is TGTGCCAGCAGCCAAGTAGGCCCAGGGGGACCCCTCCACTTT.

The chain employs TRBV2 and TRBJ2-4, with TRBD2 matching over 7 bases. The germline V gene encodes CDR1 SNHLY and CDR2 FYNNEI. Trimming at V came to 6 bases and at J to 2 bases, leaving 7 bases not matched to a gene. The CDR3 contains 15 residues. CDR3: CASRSPGGSKNIQYF. For the CDR3, the DNA is TGTGCCAGCAGATCCCCCGGGGGGTCCAAAAACATTCAGTACTTC.